This T cell receptor beta chain comes out of a study of blood T cell repertoires in COVID-19. The protocol was immunoSEQ multiplex PCR, while the TCRdb copy is restricted to in-frame clones and leaves out a portion. This sample has about 280,000 clones; around 85% occur once, and the top ten carry approximately 5.1%. After removal of 2 bases from V and 13 bases from J, the junction contained 13 bases not matched to a gene. Germline CDR1 KGHDR, CDR2 SFDVKD. CDR3 length: 15 amino acids. The chain couples TRBV24-1 to TRBJ1-5; 7 nucleotides line up with TRBD1. Sequences were obtained from peripheral blood. This receptor was obtained from a man aged 45 to 65 with active or convalescent COVID-19. The CDR3 sequence: CATSDSKLRTGPQHF. The CDR3 coding sequence is TGTGCCACCAGTGATTCTAAATTAAGGACAGGACCTCAGCATTTT.